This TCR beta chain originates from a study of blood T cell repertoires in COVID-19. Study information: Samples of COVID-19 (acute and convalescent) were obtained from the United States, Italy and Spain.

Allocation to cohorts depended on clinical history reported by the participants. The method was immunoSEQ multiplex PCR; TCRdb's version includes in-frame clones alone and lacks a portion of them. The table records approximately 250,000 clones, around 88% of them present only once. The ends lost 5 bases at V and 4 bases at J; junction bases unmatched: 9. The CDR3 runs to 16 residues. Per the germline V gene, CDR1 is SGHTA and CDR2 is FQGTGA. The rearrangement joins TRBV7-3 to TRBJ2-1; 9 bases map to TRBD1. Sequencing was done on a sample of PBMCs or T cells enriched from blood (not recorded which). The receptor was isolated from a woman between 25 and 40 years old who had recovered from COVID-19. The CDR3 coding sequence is TGTGCCAGCAGCGTGGGAGCACAGGGGGCTTACAATGAGCAGTTCTTC. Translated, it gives CASSVGAQGAYNEQFF.